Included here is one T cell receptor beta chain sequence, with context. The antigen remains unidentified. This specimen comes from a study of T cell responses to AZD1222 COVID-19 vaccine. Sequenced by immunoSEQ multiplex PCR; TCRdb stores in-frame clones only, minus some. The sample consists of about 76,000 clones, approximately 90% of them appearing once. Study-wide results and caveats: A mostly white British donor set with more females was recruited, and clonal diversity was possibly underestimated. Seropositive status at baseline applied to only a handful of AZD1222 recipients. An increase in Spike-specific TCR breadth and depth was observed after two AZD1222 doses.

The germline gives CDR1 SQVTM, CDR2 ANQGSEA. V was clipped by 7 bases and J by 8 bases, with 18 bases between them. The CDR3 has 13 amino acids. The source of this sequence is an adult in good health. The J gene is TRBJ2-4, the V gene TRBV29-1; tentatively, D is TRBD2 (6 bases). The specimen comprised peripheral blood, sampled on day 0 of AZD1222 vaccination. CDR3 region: CSAGLSWTDIQYF. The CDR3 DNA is TGCAGCGCGGGACTGTCATGGACGGACATTCAGTACTTC.